The clone carrying this T cell receptor beta chain was counted a few times. Its antigen is still unknown. From 400 to 450 ng of RNA, a library with molecular barcoded alpha/delta and beta/gamma adaptors was made. TCRdb reanalysed the reads using MiXCR and keeps one entry per CDR3 protein. The table has 20,000 to 30,000 distinct CDR3 sequences, 20% to 25% seen once; the top ten hold more than 40%. This specimen comes from a study of read filtering for tumor transcriptome and immune sequencing. Study-wide background: Patients were some 16 male and 11 to 15 female, mean age 65.9 years, range roughly 47 to 85. IR-seq gave about 3.5 to 10.27 million TCR reads per sample; RNA-seq gave about 80 to 1273. Study-level findings and limits: Correlation between methods rose after single-read clonotypes were removed.

Sampling of bone marrow took place during active disease in every patient. This TCR derives from a donor aged 40 or older with multiple myeloma. The sequenced sample was a population of CD138-negative cells sorted from bone marrow.

CDR3 DNA: TGTGCCAGCAGCCTCGGGACTAGCGGGGACGCCCCCTCCTACGAGCAGTACTTC. As protein: CASSLGTSGDAPSYEQYF. The rearrangement joins TRBV4-2 to TRBJ2-7, with 13 bases that match TRBD2. The CDR3 spans 18 residues. Germline V CDR1 and CDR2: LGHNA, YNFKEQ. The ends lost 4 bases at V and 0 bases at J; junction bases unmatched: 9.